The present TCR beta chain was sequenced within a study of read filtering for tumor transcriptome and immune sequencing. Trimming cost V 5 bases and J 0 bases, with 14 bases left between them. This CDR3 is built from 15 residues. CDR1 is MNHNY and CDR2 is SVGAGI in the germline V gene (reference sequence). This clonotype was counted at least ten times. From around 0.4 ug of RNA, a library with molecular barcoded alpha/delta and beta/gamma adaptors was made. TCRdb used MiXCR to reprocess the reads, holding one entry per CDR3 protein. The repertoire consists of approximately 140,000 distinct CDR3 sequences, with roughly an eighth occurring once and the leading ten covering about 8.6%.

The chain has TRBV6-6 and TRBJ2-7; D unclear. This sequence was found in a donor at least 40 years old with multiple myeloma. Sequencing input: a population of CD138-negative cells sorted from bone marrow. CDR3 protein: CASSKTLGPSYEQYF. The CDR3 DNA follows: TGTGCCAGCAGTAAGACCCTTGGGCCCTCCTACGAGCAGTACTTC.